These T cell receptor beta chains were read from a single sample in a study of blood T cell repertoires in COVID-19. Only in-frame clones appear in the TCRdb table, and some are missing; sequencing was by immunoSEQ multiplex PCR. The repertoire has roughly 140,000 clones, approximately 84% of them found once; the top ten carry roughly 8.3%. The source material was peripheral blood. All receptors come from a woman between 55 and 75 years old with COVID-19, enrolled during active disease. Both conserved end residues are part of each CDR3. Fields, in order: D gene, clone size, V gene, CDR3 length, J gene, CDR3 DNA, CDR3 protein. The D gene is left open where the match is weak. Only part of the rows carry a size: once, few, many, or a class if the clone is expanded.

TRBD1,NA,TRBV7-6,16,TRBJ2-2,TGTGCCAGCAGCACTCGGACAGGAGCGAACACCGGGGAGCTGTTTTTT,CASSTRTGANTGELFF
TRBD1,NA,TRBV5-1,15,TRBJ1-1,TGCGCCAGCAGCCCTCTACAGGGGGCGGTCACTGAAGCTTTCTTT,CASSPLQGAVTEAFF
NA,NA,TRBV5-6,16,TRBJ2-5,TGTGCCAGCAGCACTCCCCGATTGGACAGACAAGAGACCCAGTACTTC,CASSTPRLDRQETQYF
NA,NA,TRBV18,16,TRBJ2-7,TGTGCCAGCTCACCCGGTCAGGGCACGAGCTCCTACGAGCAGTACTTC,CASSPGQGTSSYEQYF
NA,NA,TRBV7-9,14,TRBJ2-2,TGTGCCAGCAGCACCCAGCGGGTTCAGGGGGAGCTGTTTTTT,CASSTQRVQGELFF
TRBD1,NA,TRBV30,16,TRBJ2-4,TGTGCCTGCTCCTTTACCGGGACAGGGTGGGGGAACATTCAGTACTTC,CACSFTGTGWGNIQYF
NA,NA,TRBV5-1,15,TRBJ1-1,TGCGCCAGCAGCCCCAGACAGCTACAGAACACTGAAGCTTTCTTT,CASSPRQLQNTEAFF
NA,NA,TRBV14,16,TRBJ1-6,TGTGCCAGCAGCCAAAGACAGATTACCTATAATTCACCCCTCCACTTT,CASSQRQITYNSPLHF
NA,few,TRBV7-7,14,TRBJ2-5,TGTGCTAGCAGCTTAGGGAGCGGTCAAGAGACCCAGTACTTC,CASSLGSGQETQYF
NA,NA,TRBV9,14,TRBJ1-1,TGTGCCAGCAGTTGGGGAGGCTCGGGAACTGAAGCTTTCTTT,CASSWGGSGTEAFF
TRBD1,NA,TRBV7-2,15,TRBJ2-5,TGTGCCAGCAGCTTGCCGGGACAGCTTCGGGAGACCCAGTACTTC,CASSLPGQLRETQYF
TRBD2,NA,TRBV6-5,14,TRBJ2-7,TGTGCCAGCAGCAAACTAGCGGGCGGATACGAGCAGTACTTC,CASSKLAGGYEQYF
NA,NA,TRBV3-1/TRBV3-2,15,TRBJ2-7,TGTGCCAGCAGCCAAGACGTCCTCGGGACCTACGAGCAGTACTTC,CASSQDVLGTYEQYF
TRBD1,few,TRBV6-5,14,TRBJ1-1,TGTGCCAGCAGTCCAGGGGGCTCGAACACTGAAGCTTTCTTT,CASSPGGSNTEAFF
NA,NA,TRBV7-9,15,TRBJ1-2,TGTGCCAGCAGCTTGGCGGGAACTCGCCTCTATGGCTACACCTTC,CASSLAGTRLYGYTF
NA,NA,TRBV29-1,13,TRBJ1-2,TGCAGCGTTGAAGCGGGGGGGAACTATGGCTACACCTTC,CSVEAGGNYGYTF
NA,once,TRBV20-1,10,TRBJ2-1,TGCAGTGCTTCCAACAATGAGCAGTTCTTC,CSASNNEQFF
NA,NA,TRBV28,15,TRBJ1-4,TGTGCCAGCAGTTCCGGGGGATCGGCTAATGAAAAACTGTTTTTT,CASSSGGSANEKLFF
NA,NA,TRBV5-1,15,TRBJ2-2,TGCGCCAGCAGCTTGGAGCTAGGCGGCGCCGGGGAGCTGTTTTTT,CASSLELGGAGELFF
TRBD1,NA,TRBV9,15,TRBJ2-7,TGTGCCAGCAGCGCAGATCCGGGACAGGGATACGAGCAGTACTTC,CASSADPGQGYEQYF
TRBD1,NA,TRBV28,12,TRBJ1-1,TGTGCCAGCAGTTTAGGGACAGGGAATGCTTTCTTT,CASSLGTGNAFF
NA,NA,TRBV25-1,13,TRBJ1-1,TGTGCCAGCAGTGATGCCCGGTTCACTGAAGCTTTCTTT,CASSDARFTEAFF
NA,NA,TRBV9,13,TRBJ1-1,TGTGCCAGCAGCGTAGATCAGGGCACTGAAGCTTTCTTT,CASSVDQGTEAFF
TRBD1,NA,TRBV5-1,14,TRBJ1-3,TGCGCCAGCAGCTCCGGGACAGATGGAAACACCATATATTTT,CASSSGTDGNTIYF
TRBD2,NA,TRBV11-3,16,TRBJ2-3,TGTGCCAGCAGTCAACGGGCGGGGGGGTACACAGATACGCAGTATTTT,CASSQRAGGYTDTQYF
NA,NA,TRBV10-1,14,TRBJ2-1,TGCGCCAGCAGTGTCCTAAGCTCCTACAATGAGCAGTTCTTC,CASSVLSSYNEQFF
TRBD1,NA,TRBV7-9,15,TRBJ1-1,TGTGCCAGCAGCTTACACGGACAGGGCGGGACTGAAGCTTTCTTT,CASSLHGQGGTEAFF
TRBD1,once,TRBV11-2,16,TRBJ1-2,TGTGCCAGCAGCCTCACTTTAGGGGGCTATAACTATGGCTACACCTTC,CASSLTLGGYNYGYTF
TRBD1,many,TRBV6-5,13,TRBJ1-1,TGTGCCAGTTCGAACAGGGGGAACACTGAAGCTTTCTTT,CASSNRGNTEAFF
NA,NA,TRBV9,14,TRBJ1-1,TGTGCCAGCAGCGTAGTAGGGATAGGGGCTGAAGCTTTCTTT,CASSVVGIGAEAFF
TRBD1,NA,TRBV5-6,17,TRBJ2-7,TGTGCCAGCAGCTTGGCCGTGACAGGGGGAGGTTTCTACGAGCAGTACTTC,CASSLAVTGGGFYEQYF
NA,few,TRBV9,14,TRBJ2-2,TGTGCCAGCAGTACGAGTTGGAACACCGGGGAGCTGTTTTTT,CASSTSWNTGELFF
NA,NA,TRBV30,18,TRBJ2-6,TGTGCCTGTACCCTCCCCCAGGGGCGCGACTCTGGGGCCAACGTCCTGACTTTC,CACTLPQGRDSGANVLTF
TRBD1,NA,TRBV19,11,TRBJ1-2,TGTGCCAGTGACAGGGGCTATGGCTACACCTTC,CASDRGYGYTF
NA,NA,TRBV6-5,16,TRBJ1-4,TGTGCCAGCAGTTACTCGATTTTGGGGGGGGGTGAAAAACTGTTTTTT,CASSYSILGGGEKLFF
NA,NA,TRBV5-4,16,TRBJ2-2,TGTGCCAGCAGCTTGATGACTAGAGCGTCGGCCGGGGAGCTGTTTTTT,CASSLMTRASAGELFF
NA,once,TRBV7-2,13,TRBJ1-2,TGTGCCAGCAGCTTAGGGGGGGGAAATGGCTACACCTTC,CASSLGGGNGYTF
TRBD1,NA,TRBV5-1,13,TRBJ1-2,TGCGCCAGCAGCTTGTTCACAGGGGCTGGCTACACCTTC,CASSLFTGAGYTF
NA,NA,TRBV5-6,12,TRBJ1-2,TGTGCCAGCAGCCCGGGGTCTCGGGGCTACACCTTC,CASSPGSRGYTF
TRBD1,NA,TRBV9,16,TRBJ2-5,TGTGCCAGCAGCGTAGGGACAGGGGGCGGACAAGAGACCCAGTACTTC,CASSVGTGGGQETQYF
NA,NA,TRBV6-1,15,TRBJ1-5,TGTGCCAGCAGTGAAGGAGAGGGTCGGGCTCAGCCCCAGCATTTT,CASSEGEGRAQPQHF
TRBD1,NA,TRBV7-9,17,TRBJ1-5,TGTGCCAGCAGCTACGGGACAGGGGGTATGGGCAATCAGCCCCAGCATTTT,CASSYGTGGMGNQPQHF
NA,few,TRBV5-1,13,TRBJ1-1,TGCGCCAGCAGCCCCCAGGGGCCAAGTGAAGCTTTCTTT,CASSPQGPSEAFF
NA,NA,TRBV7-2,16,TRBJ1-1,TGTGCCAGCAGCCCGGGGCCTTCGCGGGGTTTAACTGAAGCTTTCTTT,CASSPGPSRGLTEAFF
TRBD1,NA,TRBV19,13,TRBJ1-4,TGTGCCAGTATGGACAGGGTCGTTGAAAAACTGTTTTTT,CASMDRVVEKLFF
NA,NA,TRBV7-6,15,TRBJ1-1,TGTGCCAGCAGCTTACCCACAGGGAGTTTGGCTGAAGCTTTCTTT,CASSLPTGSLAEAFF
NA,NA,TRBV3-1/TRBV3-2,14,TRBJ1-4,TGTGCCAGCAGCCGTGTCGGGGGGGGTGAAAAACTGTTTTTT,CASSRVGGGEKLFF
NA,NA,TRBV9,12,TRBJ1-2,TGTGCCAGCAGCAGGGACTACTATGGCTACACCTTC,CASSRDYYGYTF
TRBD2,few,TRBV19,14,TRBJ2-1,TGTGCCAGTAGTCAGAGCGGGAGTTTAACTGAGCAGTTCTTC,CASSQSGSLTEQFF